Sequencing of this T cell receptor beta chain was carried out in a study of shared clonotypes between healthy human individuals. Germline lookup yields CDR1 SGHDN and CDR2 FVKESK. The CDR3 covers 15 residues. At the deep level, the assay was run. Profiling relied on immunoSEQ multiplex PCR, and the TCRdb table lists in-frame clones only, not all of them. The data hold 1.5 million to 1.9 million clones, with 95% to 99% observed a single time. The study enrolled healthy HIV-negative adults without recent acute infections or vaccinations as donors. The study separated CD4+ cells into CD45RA+ naive and CD45RA-negative memory subsets. Study-wide points: Owing to a small donor count, the genetic and exposure-history diversity represented was limited.

As to this clone: Its target is not known. At one boundary the junction diverges from the germline segment, which might be a read error.

The sample was naive CD4+ T cells sorted from blood. Subset denoted: CD45RA+ positively selected. The rearrangement links TRBV14 to TRBJ2-3; TRBD2 matches 9 bases. This sequence was found in a young man in good health. DNA for the CDR3: TGTGCCAGCACCCAAGCGGGAGGCCGCACAGATACGCAGTATTTT. Encoded protein: CASTQAGGRTDTQYF. Variable domain in full (rest from reference TRBV14 and TRBJ2-3): EAGVTQFPSHSVIEKGQTVTLRCDPISGHDNLYWYRRVMGKEIKFLLHFVKESKQDESGMPNNRFLAERTGGTYSTLKVQPAELEDSGVYFCASTQAGGRTDTQYFGPGTRLTVL.